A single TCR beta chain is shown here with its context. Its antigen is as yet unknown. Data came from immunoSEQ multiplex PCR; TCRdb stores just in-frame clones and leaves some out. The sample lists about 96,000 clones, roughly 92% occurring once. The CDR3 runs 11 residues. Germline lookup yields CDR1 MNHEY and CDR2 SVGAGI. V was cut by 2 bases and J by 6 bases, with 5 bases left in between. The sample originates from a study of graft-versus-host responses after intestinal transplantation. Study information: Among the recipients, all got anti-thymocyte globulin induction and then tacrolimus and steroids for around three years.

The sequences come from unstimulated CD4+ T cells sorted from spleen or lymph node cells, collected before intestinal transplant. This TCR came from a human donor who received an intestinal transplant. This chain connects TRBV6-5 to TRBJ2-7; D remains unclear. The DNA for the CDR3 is TGTGCCAGCAGTTACGTGGGCGAGCAGTACTTC. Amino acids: CASSYVGEQYF.